This T cell receptor (beta chain) was sequenced during a study of T cell repertoires in cytomegalovirus infection. Study information: From public TCR beta signatures came an indication of both CMV infection and matching HLA type.

In TCRdb, the reads were re-called with MiXCR into one record per CDR3 protein. This table holds around 530,000 distinct CDR3 sequences, 26% found once. Overall study results and limits: Carriage of CMV together with the relevant HLA was identifiable through cumulative public TCR beta family frequency. Dominating the ex vivo response were HLA-C-restricted CMV-specific TCR beta clonotypes.

This CDR3 is built from 14 residues. CDR1 MGHRA and CDR2 YSYEKL come from the germline V gene. Trimming left V 0 bases short and J 10 bases short, with 13 bases between. In the case of this clonotype: Its antigen is as yet unknown.

Sample: PBMCs. The chain recombines TRBV4-1 with TRBJ2-1; D remains unclear. The source of this sequence is a human donor in good health (CMV status not recorded). Some clones in this sample may be carry-over from other donors' samples. The CDR3 region is CASSQEEGKAEQFF. Here the CDR3 DNA reads TGCGCCAGCAGCCAAGAGGAAGGTAAGGCCGAGCAGTTCTTC.